This T cell receptor beta chain emerged from a study of blood T cells in healthy people across ages. This clonotype was recorded many times. One base away lies a much larger clone, so this may be a sequencing read error. Germline CDR1 SGHTA, CDR2 FQGNSA. V was shortened by 5 bases and J by 5 bases, with 15 bases between the two germline ends. The CDR3 runs 14 residues. The authors ran a second PCR of about 6 to 12 cycles using a sample-barcoded 5' primer and a J-beta primer mix. From the 5' RACE reads, TCRdb called clonotypes with MiXCR, one entry per CDR3 protein. The sample yields roughly 700,000 distinct CDR3 sequences, about a third seen once.

This TCR was sampled from a woman at least 80 years old in good health. Sequenced material: blood. This chain links TRBV7-2 with TRBJ2-5; D perhaps matches TRBD2 (6 bases). In DNA form, the CDR3 reads TGTGCCAGCAGCATGGGAACTAGCTGGGAGACCCAGTACTTC. Translation gives CASSMGTSWETQYF.